These 16 T cell receptor beta chains came from one sample sequenced in a study of CD8 T cells in ankylosing spondylitis. TCRdb used MiXCR to reprocess the 5' RACE reads, holding one entry per CDR3 protein. The sample shows 130,000 to 150,000 distinct CDR3 sequences, roughly 8% of them seen only once. The sample comprised synovial fluid, either unsorted or a sorted T cell fraction (not recorded which). The source is a male donor with ankylosing spondylitis.

This clonotype was counted many times. The chain has TRBV20-1 and TRBJ1-1; D unclear. The germline CDR1 and CDR2 sequences are DFQATT and SNEGSKA (reference sequence). The CDR3 is 12 residues long. Trimming removed 6 bases from V and 1 base from J, with 9 bases in between. The CDR3 reads CSALRQNTEAFF. The DNA of the CDR3 is TGCAGTGCCCTCCGACAGAACACTGAAGCTTTCTTT.

V usage is TRBV2 and J usage is TRBJ2-2, with D perhaps TRBD1 (6 bases). The V gene's germline CDR1 is SNHLY and CDR2 FYNNEI. This CDR3 comprises 16 residues. V was cut by 1 base and J by 1 base, with 10 bases left in between. The CDR3 nucleotides read TGTGCCAGCAGTGAAGTGGGGGCCATGAACACCGGGGAGCTGTTTTTT. Translating gives CASSEVGAMNTGELFF. The variable domain in full, completed from reference TRBV2 and TRBJ2-2, reads EPEVTQTPSHQVTQMGQEVILRCVPISNHLYFYWYRQILGQKVEFLVSFYNNEISEKSEIFDDQFSVERPDGSNFTLKIRSTKLEDSAMYFCASSEVGAMNTGELFFGEGSRLTVL.

This clonotype has at least ten counts. This chain links TRBV18 with TRBJ2-5; no clear D gene. The CDR3 runs to 11 residues. From germline, CDR1 is KGHSH and CDR2 LQKENI. V gave up 2 bases and J gave up 5 bases, with 3 bases separating them. CDR3 nucleotides: TGTGCCAGCTCACCAGCCGAGACCCAGTACTTC. Translation gives CASSPAETQYF.

This clonotype occurred a few times. A read error may account for a junction end that differs from germline. This chain's CDR3 is CASSLLLTSEREF. DNA of the CDR3: TGTGCTAGCAGCTTACTACTGACTAGCGAGAGGGAATTT. The V call is TRBV7-7, the J call TRBJ2-3; 8 bases match TRBD2. Germline V lookup: CDR1 SSHAT, CDR2 FNYEAQ (reference sequence). This CDR3 has 13 residues.

In its sample, this clonotype was seen a few times. The genes are TRBV27 and TRBJ2-5, with D possibly TRBD2 on 6 matching bases. The CDR3 sequence is 14 residues long. Germline V lookup: CDR1 MNHEY, CDR2 SMNVEV (reference sequence). With 3 bases removed from V and 1 base from J, the gap between germline ends came to 9 bases. CDR3 DNA sequence: TGTGCCAGCAGTTTTTTCGGGAGCCAAGAGACCCAGTACTTC. It translates to CASSFFGSQETQYF.

This clonotype has only a few counts. V and J are TRBV6-2 or TRBV6-3 and TRBJ2-7; TRBD2 agrees at 13 bases. The CDR3 runs 14 residues. V shed 6 bases and J 5 bases; nucleotides not matched to a gene: 4. The V gene's germline CDR1 is MNHEY and CDR2 SVGEGT. CDR3 residues: CASRGTSGINEQYF. The CDR3 bases are TGTGCCAGCAGAGGGACTAGCGGGATCAACGAGCAGTACTTC.

This rearrangement joins TRBV30 to TRBJ2-1, with 8 bases matching TRBD2. Germline V lookup: CDR1 GTSNPN, CDR2 SVGIG (reference sequence). The trim removed 2 bases at V and 15 bases at J, leaving 15 bases unmatched. The CDR3 length is 14 residues. The CDR3 DNA is TGTGCCTGGAGTAGCGGGAGTTATCCCAATCGTGCGTTCTTC. Residues: CAWSSGSYPNRAFF. Together with reference TRBV30 and TRBJ2-1, the CDR3 gives the full variable domain: SQTIHQWPATLVQPVGSPLSLECTVEGTSNPNLYWYRQAAGRGLQLLFYSVGIGQISSEVPQNLSASRPQDRQFILSSKKLLLSDSGFYLCAWSSGSYPNRAFFGPGTRLTVL.

The chain recombines TRBV30 with TRBJ1-5; D call uncertain. The CDR3 has 16 residues. Trimming cost V 2 bases and J 3 bases, with 17 bases left between them. Germline V CDR1 and CDR2: GTSNPN, SVGIG (reference sequence). CDR3 region: CAWSNPWAANNQPQHF. The CDR3 region has the DNA TGTGCCTGGAGTAATCCCTGGGCTGCAAACAATCAGCCCCAGCATTTT. Looking up the rest from reference TRBV30 and TRBJ1-5 gives the full variable domain: SQTIHQWPATLVQPVGSPLSLECTVEGTSNPNLYWYRQAAGRGLQLLFYSVGIGQISSEVPQNLSASRPQDRQFILSSKKLLLSDSGFYLCAWSNPWAANNQPQHFGDGTRLSIL.

Many counts were recorded for this clonotype. This chain joins TRBV18 and TRBJ2-2, with 7 bases that match TRBD1. The CDR3 sequence is 14 residues long. V shed 6 bases, J shed 3 bases, and the junction held 4 bases outside the gene matches. Germline-derived CDR1 and CDR2 are KGHSH and LQKENI. CDR3 nucleotides: TGTGCCAGCTCTGCCGGGACAGACACCGGGGAGCTGTTTTTT. Translated, it gives CASSAGTDTGELFF.

There are a few counts of this clonotype. The chain carries TRBV9 and TRBJ2-3; 8 bases match TRBD1. After removal of 4 bases from V and 13 bases from J, the junction contained 8 bases not matched to a gene. Germline V lookup: CDR1 SGDLS, CDR2 YYNGEE. CDR3 length: 12 amino acids. DNA for the CDR3: TGTGCCAGCAGCTCTACAGGGGGGTGGAAGTATTTT. This translates into CASSSTGGWKYF.

This clonotype was detected many times. The rearrangement uses TRBV5-1 and TRBJ2-3; the match to TRBD2 covers 14 bases. With V trimmed by 4 bases and J by 3 bases, 4 bases remained unmatched. The CDR3 has 16 amino acids. CDR1 and CDR2 from the germline V gene are SGHRS and YFSETQ. CDR3 sequence: CASSMGLAGETDTQYF. CDR3 nucleotide sequence: TGCGCCAGCAGCATGGGACTAGCGGGGGAGACAGATACGCAGTATTTT.

In this sample, this clonotype turned up many times. This CDR3 reads CSVEVVTGGFGYTF. CDR3 in DNA: TGCAGCGTTGAGGTGGTGACAGGGGGCTTTGGCTACACCTTC. The chain uses TRBV29-1 and TRBJ1-2; 10 positions match TRBD1. The CDR3 contains 14 residues. Trimming took 3 bases from V and 7 from J; bases not matched to a gene: 8. Germline CDR1 reads SQVTM; CDR2 reads ANQGSEA. Together with reference TRBV29-1 and TRBJ1-2, the CDR3 gives the full variable domain: SAVISQKPSRDICQRGTSLTIQCQVDSQVTMMFWYRQQPGQSLTLIATANQGSEATYESGFVIDKFPISRPNLTFSTLTVSNMSPEDSSIYLCSVEVVTGGFGYTFGSGTRLTVV.

This clonotype was counted between two and nine times. The V and J genes are TRBV6-2 or TRBV6-3 and TRBJ2-5, with D uncertain. This CDR3 has 12 residues. CDR1 is MNHEY, CDR2 SVGEGT, per germline. V shed 0 bases and J shed 5 bases, with 4 bases lying between them. Here the CDR3 DNA reads TGTGCCAGCAGTTACTCGGCGGAGACCCAGTACTTC. This translates into CASSYSAETQYF.

This clonotype was counted at least ten times. The rearrangement uses TRBV28 and TRBJ2-7, with 7 bases aligning to TRBD1. The ends lost 10 bases at V and 6 bases at J; junction bases unmatched: 6. The germline gives CDR1 MDHEN, CDR2 SYDVKM. This CDR3 has 11 residues. CDR3: CAIDNRGEQYF. In DNA, the CDR3 is TGTGCCATCGACAACAGGGGCGAGCAGTACTTC.

This clonotype has a count of ten or more. This chain joins TRBV4-2 and TRBJ2-3; 8 bases match TRBD2. V gave up 1 base and J gave up 2 bases; unmatched junction bases: 5. The germline CDR1 and CDR2 sequences are LGHNA and YNFKEQ. The CDR3 contains 16 residues. CDR3 loop: CASSQAVAGYTDTQYF. CDR3 nucleotide sequence: TGTGCCAGCAGCCAAGCGGTAGCGGGGTACACAGATACGCAGTATTTT.

The CDR3 bases are TGTGCCAGCAGTTACCCGTTGACAGGGATTTTCACAGATACGCAGTATTTT. The encoded protein is CASSYPLTGIFTDTQYF. The chain joins TRBV6-2 or TRBV6-3 to TRBJ2-3; 7 bases map to TRBD1. Germline trimming cut 2 bases from V and 2 bases from J; bases unmatched to any gene: 10. Per the germline V gene, CDR1 is MNHEY and CDR2 is SVGEGT. The CDR3 spans 17 residues.